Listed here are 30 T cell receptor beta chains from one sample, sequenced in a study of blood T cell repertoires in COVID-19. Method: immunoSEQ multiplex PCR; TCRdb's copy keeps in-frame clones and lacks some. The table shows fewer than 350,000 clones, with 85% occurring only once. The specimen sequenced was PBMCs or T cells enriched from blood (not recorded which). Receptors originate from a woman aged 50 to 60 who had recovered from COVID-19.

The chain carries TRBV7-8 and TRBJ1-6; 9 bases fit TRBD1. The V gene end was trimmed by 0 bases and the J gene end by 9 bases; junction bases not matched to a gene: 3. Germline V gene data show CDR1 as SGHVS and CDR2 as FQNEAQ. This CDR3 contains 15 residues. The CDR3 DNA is TGTGCCAGCAGCTTAGCCCAGGGACAGGGTTCACCCCTCCACTTT. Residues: CASSLAQGQGSPLHF.

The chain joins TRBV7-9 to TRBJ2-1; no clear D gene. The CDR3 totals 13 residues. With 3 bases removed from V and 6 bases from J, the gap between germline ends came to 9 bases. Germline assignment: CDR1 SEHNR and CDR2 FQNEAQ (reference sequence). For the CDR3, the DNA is TGTGCCAGCAGCTTTGGCGGCCCCAATGAGCAGTTCTTC. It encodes CASSFGGPNEQFF.

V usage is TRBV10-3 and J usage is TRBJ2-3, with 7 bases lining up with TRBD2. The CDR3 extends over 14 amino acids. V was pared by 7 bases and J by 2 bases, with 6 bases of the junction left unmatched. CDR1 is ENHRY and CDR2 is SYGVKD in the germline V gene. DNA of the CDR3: TGTGCCATCAACCCTAGCGGTCACACAGATACGCAGTATTTT. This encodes CAINPSGHTDTQYF.

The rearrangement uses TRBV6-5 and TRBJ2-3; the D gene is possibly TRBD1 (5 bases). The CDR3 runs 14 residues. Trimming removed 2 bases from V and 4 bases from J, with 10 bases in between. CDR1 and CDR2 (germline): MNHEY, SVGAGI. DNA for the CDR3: TGTGCCAGCAGTTACAAGGGGTTAGCAGATACGCAGTATTTT. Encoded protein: CASSYKGLADTQYF.

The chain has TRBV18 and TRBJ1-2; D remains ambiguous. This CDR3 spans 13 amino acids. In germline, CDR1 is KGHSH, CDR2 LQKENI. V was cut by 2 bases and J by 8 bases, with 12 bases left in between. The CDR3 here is CASSPSGQRGYTF. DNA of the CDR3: TGTGCCAGCTCACCATCGGGCCAGCGGGGCTACACCTTC.

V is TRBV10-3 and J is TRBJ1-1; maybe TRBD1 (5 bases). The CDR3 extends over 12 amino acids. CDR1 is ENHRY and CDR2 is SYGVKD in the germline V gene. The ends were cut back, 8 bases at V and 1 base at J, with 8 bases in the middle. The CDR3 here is CAICQGNTEAFF. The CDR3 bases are TGTGCCATCTGTCAGGGGAACACTGAAGCTTTCTTT.

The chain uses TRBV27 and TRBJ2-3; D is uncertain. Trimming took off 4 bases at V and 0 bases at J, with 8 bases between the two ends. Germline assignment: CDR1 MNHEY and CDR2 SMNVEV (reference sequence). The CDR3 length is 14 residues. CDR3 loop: CASSSRRSTDTQYF. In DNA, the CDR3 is TGTGCCAGCAGTTCTAGACGTAGCACAGATACGCAGTATTTT.

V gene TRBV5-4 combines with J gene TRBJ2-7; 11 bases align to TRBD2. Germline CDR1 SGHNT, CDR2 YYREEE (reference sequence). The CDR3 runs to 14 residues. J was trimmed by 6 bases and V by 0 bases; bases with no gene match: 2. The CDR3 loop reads CASSLGLAGGEQYF. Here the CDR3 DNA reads TGTGCCAGCAGCTTGGGGCTAGCGGGAGGCGAGCAGTACTTC. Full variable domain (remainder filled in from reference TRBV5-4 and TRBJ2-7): ETGVTQSPTHLIKTRGQQVTLRCSSQSGHNTVSWYQQALGQGPQFIFQYYREEENGRGNFPPRFSGLQFPNYSSELNVNALELDDSALYLCASSLGLAGGEQYFGPGTRLTVT.

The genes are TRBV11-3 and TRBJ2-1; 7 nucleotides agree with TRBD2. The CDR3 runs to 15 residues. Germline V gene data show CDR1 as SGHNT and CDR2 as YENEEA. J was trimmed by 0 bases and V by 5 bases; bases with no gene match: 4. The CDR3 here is CASSPRESSYNEQFF. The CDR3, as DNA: TGTGCCAGCAGCCCGCGGGAGAGCTCCTACAATGAGCAGTTCTTC.

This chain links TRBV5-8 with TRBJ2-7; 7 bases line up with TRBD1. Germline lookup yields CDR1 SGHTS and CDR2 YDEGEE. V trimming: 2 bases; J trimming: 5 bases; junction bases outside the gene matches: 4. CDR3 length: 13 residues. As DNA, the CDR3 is TGTGCCAGCAGCTTCAACAGGGGTGACGAGCAGTACTTC. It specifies CASSFNRGDEQYF.

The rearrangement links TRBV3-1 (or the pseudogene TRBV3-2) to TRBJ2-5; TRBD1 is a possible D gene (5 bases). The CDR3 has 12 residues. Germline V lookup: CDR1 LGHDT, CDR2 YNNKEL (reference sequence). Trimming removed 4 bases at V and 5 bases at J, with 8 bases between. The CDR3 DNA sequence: TGTGCCAGCAGCCTCAGGGCGGAGACCCAGTACTTC. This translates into CASSLRAETQYF.

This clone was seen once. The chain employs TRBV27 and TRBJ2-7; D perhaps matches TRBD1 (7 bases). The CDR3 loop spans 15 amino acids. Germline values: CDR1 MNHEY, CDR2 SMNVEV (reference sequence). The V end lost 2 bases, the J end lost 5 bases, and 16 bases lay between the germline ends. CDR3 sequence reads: CASSLTRQGGHEQYF. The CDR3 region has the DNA TGTGCCAGCAGTTTAACTAGACAGGGAGGCCACGAGCAGTACTTC.

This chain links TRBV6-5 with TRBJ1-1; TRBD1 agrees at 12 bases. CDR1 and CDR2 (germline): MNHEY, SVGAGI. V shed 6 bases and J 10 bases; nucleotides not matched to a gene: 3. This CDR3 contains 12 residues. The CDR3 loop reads CASRRDRGRAFF. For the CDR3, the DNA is TGTGCCAGCAGAAGGGACAGGGGGCGAGCTTTCTTT.

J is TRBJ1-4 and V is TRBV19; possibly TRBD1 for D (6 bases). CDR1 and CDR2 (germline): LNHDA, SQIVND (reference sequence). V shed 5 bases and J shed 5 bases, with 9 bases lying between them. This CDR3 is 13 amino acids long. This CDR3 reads CASSPTGNEKLFF. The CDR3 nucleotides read TGTGCCAGTAGTCCTACAGGGAATGAAAAACTGTTTTTT.

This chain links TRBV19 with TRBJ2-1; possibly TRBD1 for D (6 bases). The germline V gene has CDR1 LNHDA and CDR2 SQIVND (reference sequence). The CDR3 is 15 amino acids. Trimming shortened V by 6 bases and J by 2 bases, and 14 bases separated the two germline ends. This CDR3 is CASRETGLAYNEQFF. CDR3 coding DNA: TGTGCCAGTAGGGAGACAGGCCTGGCCTACAATGAGCAGTTCTTC.

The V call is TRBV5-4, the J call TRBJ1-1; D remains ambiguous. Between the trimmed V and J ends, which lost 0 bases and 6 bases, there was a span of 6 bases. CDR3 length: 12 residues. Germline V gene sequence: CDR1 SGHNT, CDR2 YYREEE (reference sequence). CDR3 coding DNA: TGTGCCAGCAGCTTGGATAATGCTGAAGCTTTCTTT. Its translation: CASSLDNAEAFF.

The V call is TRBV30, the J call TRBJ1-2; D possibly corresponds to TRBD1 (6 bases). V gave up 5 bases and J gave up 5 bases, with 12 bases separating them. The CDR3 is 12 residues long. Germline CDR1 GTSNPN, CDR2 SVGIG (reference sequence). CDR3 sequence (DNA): TGTGCCTGGGAAGGACAGAAGTATGGCTACACCTTC. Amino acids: CAWEGQKYGYTF.

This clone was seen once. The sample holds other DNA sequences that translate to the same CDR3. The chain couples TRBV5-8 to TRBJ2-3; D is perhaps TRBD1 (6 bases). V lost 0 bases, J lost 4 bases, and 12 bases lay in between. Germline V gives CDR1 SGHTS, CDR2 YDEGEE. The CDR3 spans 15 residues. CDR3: CASSLVRGLPDTQYF. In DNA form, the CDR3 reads TGTGCCAGCAGCTTGGTTAGGGGGTTGCCAGATACGCAGTATTTT.

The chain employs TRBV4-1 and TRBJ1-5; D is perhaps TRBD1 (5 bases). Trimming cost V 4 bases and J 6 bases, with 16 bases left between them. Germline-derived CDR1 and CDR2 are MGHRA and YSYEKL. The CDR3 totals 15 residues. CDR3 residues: CASSRSDNTGQPQHF. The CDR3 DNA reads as TGCGCCAGCAGCCGATCGGACAATACAGGTCAGCCCCAGCATTTT.

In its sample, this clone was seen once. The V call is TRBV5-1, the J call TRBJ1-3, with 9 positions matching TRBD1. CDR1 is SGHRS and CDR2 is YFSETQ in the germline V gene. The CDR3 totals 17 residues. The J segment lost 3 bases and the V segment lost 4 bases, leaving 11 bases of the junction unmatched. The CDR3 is CASSIDLQGAFGNTIYF. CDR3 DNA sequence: TGCGCCAGCAGCATCGACTTACAGGGGGCTTTTGGAAACACCATATATTTT. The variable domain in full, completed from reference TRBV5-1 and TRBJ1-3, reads KAGVTQTPRYLIKTRGQQVTLSCSPISGHRSVSWYQQTPGQGLQFLFEYFSETQRNKGNFPGRFSGRQFSNSRSEMNVSTLELGDSALYLCASSIDLQGAFGNTIYFGEGSWLTVV.

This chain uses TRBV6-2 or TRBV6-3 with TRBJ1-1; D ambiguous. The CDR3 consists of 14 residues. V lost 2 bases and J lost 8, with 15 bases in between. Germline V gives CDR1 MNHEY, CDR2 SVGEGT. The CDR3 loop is CASSYDGPRGEAFF. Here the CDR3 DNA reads TGTGCCAGCAGTTACGACGGCCCCCGGGGAGAAGCTTTCTTT.

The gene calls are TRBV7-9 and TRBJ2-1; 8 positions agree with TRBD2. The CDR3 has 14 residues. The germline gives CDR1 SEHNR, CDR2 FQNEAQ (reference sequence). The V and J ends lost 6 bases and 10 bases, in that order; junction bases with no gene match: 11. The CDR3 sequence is CASSSSTSVGEQFF. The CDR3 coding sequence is TGTGCCAGCAGTTCATCGACTAGCGTGGGAGAGCAGTTCTTC. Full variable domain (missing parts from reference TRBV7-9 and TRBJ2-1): DTGVSQNPRHKITKRGQNVTFRCDPISEHNRLYWYRQTLGQGPEFLTYFQNEAQLEKSRLLSDRFSAERPKGSFSTLEIQRTEQGDSAMYLCASSSSTSVGEQFFGPGTRLTVL.

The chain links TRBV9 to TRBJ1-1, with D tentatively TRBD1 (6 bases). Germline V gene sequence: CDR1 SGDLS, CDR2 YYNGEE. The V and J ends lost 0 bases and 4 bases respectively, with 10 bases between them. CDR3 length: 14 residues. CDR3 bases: TGTGCCAGCAGCGTAGAAACAGGGACCACTGAAGCTTTCTTT. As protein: CASSVETGTTEAFF. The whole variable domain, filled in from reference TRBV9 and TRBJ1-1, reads DSGVTQTPKHLITATGQRVTLRCSPRSGDLSVYWYQQSLDQGLQFLIQYYNGEERAKGNILERFSAQQFPDLHSELNLSSLELGDSALYFCASSVETGTTEAFFGQGTRLTVV.

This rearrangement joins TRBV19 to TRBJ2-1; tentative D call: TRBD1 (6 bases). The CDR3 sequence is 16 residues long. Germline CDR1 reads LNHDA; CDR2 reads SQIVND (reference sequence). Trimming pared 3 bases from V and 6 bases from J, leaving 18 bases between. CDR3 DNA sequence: TGTGCCAGTAGTATCCTATACGAAACAGGGAGCAATGAGCAGTTCTTC. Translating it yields CASSILYETGSNEQFF.

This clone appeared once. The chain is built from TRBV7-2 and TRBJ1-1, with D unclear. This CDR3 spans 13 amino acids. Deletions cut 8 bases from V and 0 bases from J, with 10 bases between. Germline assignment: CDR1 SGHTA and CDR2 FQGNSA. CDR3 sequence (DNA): TGTGCCAGCTCTGGGCTCATGAACACTGAAGCTTTCTTT. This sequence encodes CASSGLMNTEAFF.

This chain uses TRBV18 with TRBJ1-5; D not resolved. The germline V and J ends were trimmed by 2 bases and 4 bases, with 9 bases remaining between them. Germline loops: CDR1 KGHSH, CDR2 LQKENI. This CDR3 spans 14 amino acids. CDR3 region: CASSPSAGNQPQHF. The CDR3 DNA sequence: TGTGCCAGCTCACCATCGGCAGGAAATCAGCCCCAGCATTTT.

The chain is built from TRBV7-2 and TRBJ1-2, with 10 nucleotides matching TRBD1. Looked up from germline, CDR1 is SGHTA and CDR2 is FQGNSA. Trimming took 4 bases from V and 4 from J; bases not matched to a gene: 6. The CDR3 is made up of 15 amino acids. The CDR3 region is CASSSYRDRGYGYTF. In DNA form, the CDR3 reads TGTGCCAGCAGCTCTTACCGGGACAGGGGCTATGGCTACACCTTC.

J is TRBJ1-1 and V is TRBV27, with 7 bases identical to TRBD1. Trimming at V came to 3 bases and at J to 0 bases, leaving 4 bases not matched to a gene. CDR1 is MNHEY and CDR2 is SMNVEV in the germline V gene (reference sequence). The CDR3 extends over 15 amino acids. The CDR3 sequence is CASSFTGALNTEAFF. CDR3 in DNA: TGTGCCAGCAGTTTTACAGGGGCCTTGAACACTGAAGCTTTCTTT.

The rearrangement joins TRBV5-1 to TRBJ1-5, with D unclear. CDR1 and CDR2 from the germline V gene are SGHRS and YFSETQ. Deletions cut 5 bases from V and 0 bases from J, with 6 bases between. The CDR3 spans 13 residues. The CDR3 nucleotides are TGCGCCAGCAGGGAGGATAGCAATCAGCCCCAGCATTTT. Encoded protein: CASREDSNQPQHF.

CDR3 in DNA: TGTGCCAGCAGCGTAGGGGGAGGGCGCAATGAGCAGTTCTTC. It is translated as CASSVGGGRNEQFF. The gene calls are TRBV9 and TRBJ2-1, with TRBD2 identical over 7 bases. Germline values: CDR1 SGDLS, CDR2 YYNGEE. This CDR3 comprises 14 residues. J gave up 6 bases and V 0 bases, and 3 bases lay outside the gene matches. The variable domain in full, with the rest retrieved from reference TRBV9 and TRBJ2-1, is DSGVTQTPKHLITATGQRVTLRCSPRSGDLSVYWYQQSLDQGLQFLIQYYNGEERAKGNILERFSAQQFPDLHSELNLSSLELGDSALYFCASSVGGGRNEQFFGPGTRLTVL.